What follows is one TCR beta chain and its context. The antigen is undetermined. This entry is derived from a study of blood T cells in healthy people across ages. Trimming removed 6 bases at V and 3 bases at J, with 9 bases between. The CDR3 contains 14 residues. Germline assignment: CDR1 MGHDK and CDR2 SYGVNS. Broader study findings: Diversity estimates drawn from one million T cells were deemed underestimates.

A J-beta primer mix and a sample-barcoded 5' primer were used in a second PCR of about 7 to 11 cycles. TCRdb recomputed calls from the 5' RACE reads with MiXCR, one row per CDR3 protein. This table holds more than 750,000 distinct CDR3 sequences, about 27% found once. The same sample was also used in a study of T cells of mothers and their children. That source notes: Mothers yielded over 8.5 million CDR3 reads, children several million each.

This receptor was taken from a woman aged 40 to 50 in good health. Sequences were obtained from blood. The rearrangement links TRBV25-1 to TRBJ2-6; D gene unclear. In DNA form, the CDR3 reads TGTGCCAGCAGGGAACGAGGTGGGGCCAACGTCCTGACTTTC. Amino acid sequence: CASRERGGANVLTF. Filled out from reference TRBV25-1 and TRBJ2-6, the complete variable domain reads EADIYQTPRYLVIGTGKKITLECSQTMGHDKMYWYQQDPGMELHLIHYSYGVNSTEKGDLSSESTVSRIRTEHFPLTLESARPSHTSQYLCASRERGGANVLTFGAGSRLTVL.